This T cell receptor (beta chain) was captured in a study of blood T cell repertoires in COVID-19. Here immunoSEQ multiplex PCR was the method, and the copy in TCRdb shows in-frame clones only, minus some. The data show 72,000 or so clones, with 88% seen just once and roughly 6.2% held by the top ten. Trimming took 6 bases from V and 5 from J, leaving 12 bases between them. Per germline, CDR1 MNHEY and CDR2 SVGAGI. The CDR3 runs to 13 residues. The receptor was isolated from a man between 45 and 60 years old with active COVID-19. The V and J genes are TRBV6-5 and TRBJ2-3; maybe TRBD2 (6 bases). Sequenced material: peripheral blood. The CDR3 loop is CASSWGDLDTQYF. For the CDR3, the DNA is TGTGCCAGCAGCTGGGGGGACTTAGATACGCAGTATTTT.